The T cell receptor beta chain described here comes from a study of radiation and T cells in renal cell carcinoma. A note on this clone: What it binds is not known.

The V and J ends lost 6 bases and 4 bases, in that order; junction bases with no gene match: 9. The CDR3 sequence is 15 residues long. CDR1 SNHLY and CDR2 FYNNEI come from the germline V gene. TCRdb keeps only in-frame clones here, not all; method: immunoSEQ multiplex PCR. The sample has roughly 14,000 clones, about three fifths seen once. The treatment is: treatment-naive control, cytoreductive nephrectomy. Sequenced control tumors were from over ten males and 4 females, median age roughly 50. General study findings and limits: Only small tumor regions of about 1.1 g were sampled.

Sequenced here: tumor tissue, sampled from a patient whose treatment was nephrectomy without radiotherapy. The TCR sequence derives from a man aged 60-69 years with renal cell carcinoma. The V gene is TRBV2, the J gene TRBJ2-3; TRBD2 agrees at 8 bases. This chain's CDR3 is CASSVLAGSADTQYF. CDR3 in DNA: TGTGCCAGCAGCGTCTTAGCGGGAAGCGCAGATACGCAGTATTTT.